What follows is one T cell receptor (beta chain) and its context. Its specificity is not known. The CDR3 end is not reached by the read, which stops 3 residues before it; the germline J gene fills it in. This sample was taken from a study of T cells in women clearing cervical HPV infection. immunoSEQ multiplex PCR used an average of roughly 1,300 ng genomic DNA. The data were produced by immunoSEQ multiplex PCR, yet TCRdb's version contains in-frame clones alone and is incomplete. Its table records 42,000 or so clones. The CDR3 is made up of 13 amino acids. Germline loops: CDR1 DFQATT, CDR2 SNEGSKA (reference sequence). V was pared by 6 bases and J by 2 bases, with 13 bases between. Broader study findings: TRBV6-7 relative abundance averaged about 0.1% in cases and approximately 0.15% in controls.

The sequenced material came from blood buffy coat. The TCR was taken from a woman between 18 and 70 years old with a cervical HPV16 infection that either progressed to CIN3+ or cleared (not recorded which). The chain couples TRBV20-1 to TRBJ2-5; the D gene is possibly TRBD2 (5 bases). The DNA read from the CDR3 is TGCAGTGCGGGTTTGAGCGGACAAGAGACC. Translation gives CSAGLSGQET. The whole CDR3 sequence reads CSAGLSGQETQYF.